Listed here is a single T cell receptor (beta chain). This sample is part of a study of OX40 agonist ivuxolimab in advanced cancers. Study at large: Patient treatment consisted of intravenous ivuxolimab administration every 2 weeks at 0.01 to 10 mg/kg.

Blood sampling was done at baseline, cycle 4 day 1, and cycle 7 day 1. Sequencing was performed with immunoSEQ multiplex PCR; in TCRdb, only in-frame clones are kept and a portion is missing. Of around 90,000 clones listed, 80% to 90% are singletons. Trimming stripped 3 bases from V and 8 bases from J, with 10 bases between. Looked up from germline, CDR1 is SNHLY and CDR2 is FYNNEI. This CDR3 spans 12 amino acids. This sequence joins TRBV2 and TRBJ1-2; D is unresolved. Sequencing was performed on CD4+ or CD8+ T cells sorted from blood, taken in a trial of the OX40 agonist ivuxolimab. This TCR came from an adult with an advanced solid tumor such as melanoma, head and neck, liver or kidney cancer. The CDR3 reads CASSDPAEGYTF. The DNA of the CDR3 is TGTGCCAGCAGTGATCCAGCGGAAGGCTACACCTTC.